This is a list of T cell receptor beta chains from one sample in a study of Graves' ophthalmopathy and Graves' hyperthyroidism. TCRdb passed the multiplex PCR reads through MiXCR, listing each CDR3 protein once. The data hold hundreds of thousands of distinct CDR3 sequences, with approximately 39% observed a single time. The specimen was peripheral blood. These receptors were obtained from an adult man with Graves' ophthalmopathy. CDR3s include the opening cysteine and the closing phenylalanine or tryptophan. Each record gives: V gene, clone size, D gene, CDR3 length, J gene, CDR3 protein, CDR3 DNA. D genes are given only for firm matches. Clone size is stated in some rows and not others, as once, few, many or a class when expanded.

TRBV7-9	.	TRBD1	16	TRBJ2-2	CASSSVDRANTGELFF	TGTGCCAGCAGCTCTGTGGACAGGGCTAACACCGGGGAGCTGTTTTTT
TRBV7-9	.	TRBD1	16	TRBJ2-5	CASSYRDRVGEGTQYF	TGTGCCAGCAGTTATCGGGACAGGGTAGGGGAAGGGACCCAGTACTTC
TRBV30	few	.	13	TRBJ2-7	CAWSVGQSYEQYF	TGTGCCTGGAGTGTAGGACAGTCCTACGAGCAGTACTTC
TRBV11-2	.	TRBD1	15	TRBJ1-2	CASSEWTGGSYGYTF	TGTGCCAGCAGCGAATGGACAGGGGGTAGCTATGGCTACACCTTC
TRBV5-6	.	TRBD2	18	TRBJ2-7	CASSLSGRFAGRHYEQYF	TGTGCCAGCAGCTTGAGCGGGAGGTTTGCGGGGCGACACTACGAGCAGTACTTC
TRBV7-2	many	TRBD2	15	TRBJ2-5	CASSLARSGRETQYF	TGTGCCAGCAGCTTAGCGCGGAGCGGGAGGGAGACCCAGTACTTC
TRBV13	many	.	13	TRBJ2-7	CASSLPGGYEQYF	TGTGCCAGCAGCTTACCAGGAGGGTACGAGCAGTACTTC
TRBV7-9	many	.	14	TRBJ1-1	CASSLEFLNTEAFF	TGTGCCAGCAGCTTAGAATTCCTGAACACTGAAGCTTTCTTT
TRBV7-2	.	.	14	TRBJ1-1	CASSARGPDTEAFF	TGTGCCAGCAGCGCCCGGGGGCCGGACACTGAAGCTTTCTTT
TRBV25-1	few	.	12	TRBJ2-3	CASSEYTDTQYF	TGTGCCAGCAGTGAATACACAGATACGCAGTATTTT
TRBV19	many	.	15	TRBJ2-6	CASSTSGSGANVLTF	TGTGCCAGTAGTACCAGTGGCTCTGGGGCCAACGTCCTGACTTTC
TRBV20-1	many	.	14	TRBJ1-5	CSASSLNSNQPQHF	TGCAGTGCCAGCAGTCTTAATAGCAATCAGCCCCAGCATTTT
TRBV12-3/TRBV12-4	.	.	14	TRBJ1-4	CASSFGIVNEKLFF	TGTGCCAGCAGTTTCGGGATAGTTAATGAAAAACTGTTTTTT
TRBV7-6	.	.	16	TRBJ1-4	CASSLPSRQGKGKLFF	TGTGCCAGCAGTTTACCAAGTCGGCAGGGGAAGGGAAAACTGTTTTTT
TRBV19	few	TRBD1	16	TRBJ2-7	CASSTPPGTVLHEQYF	TGTGCCAGTAGTACCCCACCCGGGACAGTATTACACGAGCAGTACTTC
TRBV7-9	.	.	16	TRBJ2-2	CASSPGSLMYAGELFF	TGTGCCAGCAGCCCGGGGTCCCTTATGTACGCCGGGGAGCTGTTTTTT
TRBV29-1	.	.	11	TRBJ1-1	CSSFANTEAFF	TGCAGCAGCTTTGCGAACACTGAAGCTTTCTTT
TRBV29-1	.	TRBD2	15	TRBJ2-2	CSVTPGTSHTGELFF	TGCAGCGTCACCCCGGGGACTAGCCACACCGGGGAGCTGTTTTTT
TRBV7-2	.	.	16	TRBJ2-5	CASSLGFGTGGETQYF	TGTGCCAGCAGCTTAGGATTCGGGACGGGTGGGGAGACCCAGTACTTC
TRBV12-3/TRBV12-4	many	.	12	TRBJ2-5	CASNQGIETQYF	TGTGCCAGCAACCAGGGGATCGAGACCCAGTACTTC
TRBV7-8	many	.	15	TRBJ2-2	CASSLVRRYTGELFF	TGTGCCAGCAGCTTAGTAAGACGGTACACCGGGGAGCTGTTTTTT
TRBV20-1	few	TRBD2	15	TRBJ2-7	CSARDLAGVGYEQYF	TGCAGTGCTAGAGATTTAGCGGGAGTGGGGTACGAGCAGTACTTC
TRBV12-3/TRBV12-4	.	TRBD1	18	TRBJ1-6	CASSNGLPGGSYNSPLHF	TGTGCCAGCAGTAACGGTTTGCCAGGGGGCTCCTATAATTCACCCCTCCACTTT
TRBV24-1	.	.	13	TRBJ1-1	CATSDPGHSPAFF	TGTGCCACCAGTGATCCGGGACACTCACCAGCTTTCTTT
TRBV4-2	.	TRBD1	17	TRBJ2-2	CASSQDRGTENTGELFF	TGTGCCAGCAGCCAAGATAGGGGGACAGAGAACACCGGGGAGCTGTTTTTT
TRBV7-3	many	.	14	TRBJ2-7	CASSLTGSGDEQYF	TGTGCCAGCAGCTTAACAGGCTCAGGGGACGAGCAGTACTTC
TRBV9	.	.	16	TRBJ2-6	CASSRGIGSGANVLTF	TGTGCCAGCAGCCGGGGCATTGGCTCTGGGGCCAACGTCCTGACTTTC
TRBV7-9	many	.	12	TRBJ2-5	CASSIEGETQYF	TGTGCCAGCAGCATAGAGGGAGAGACCCAGTACTTC
TRBV4-2	.	.	17	TRBJ1-2	CASSQGFIGGGFYGYTF	TGTGCCAGCAGCCAAGGGTTCATAGGAGGTGGCTTCTATGGCTACACCTTC
TRBV9	.	TRBD2	14	TRBJ2-7	CASSQEGGRREQYF	TGTGCCAGCAGCCAAGAGGGCGGGAGGCGCGAGCAGTACTTC
TRBV2	.	TRBD1	13	TRBJ1-6	CASSTGDRSPLHF	TGTGCCAGCAGTACAGGGGATCGTTCACCCCTCCACTTT
TRBV13	many	.	16	TRBJ1-6	CASSLRDESYNSPLHF	TGTGCCAGCAGCTTACGGGACGAGTCCTATAATTCACCCCTCCACTTT
TRBV25-1	many	.	14	TRBJ2-7	CASSVYGHEYEQYF	TGTGCCAGCAGTGTTTACGGACACGAGTACGAGCAGTACTTC
TRBV10-2	.	.	14	TRBJ1-5	CASSEPRSNQPQHF	TGCGCCAGCAGTGAGCCCAGGTCTAATCAGCCCCAGCATTTT
TRBV14	few	.	22	TRBJ1-5	CASSQVRFWQGSFRYSNQPQHF	TGTGCCAGCAGCCAAGTAAGATTCTGGCAGGGGTCGTTCCGTTATAGCAATCAGCCCCAGCATTTT
TRBV10-3	few	.	15	TRBJ1-1	CASSYGSGPVTEAFF	TGTGCCAGCAGTTACGGTTCGGGGCCGGTCACTGAAGCTTTCTTT
TRBV29-1	.	TRBD1	13	TRBJ1-1	CSATTGGNTEAFF	TGCAGCGCCACCACAGGGGGGAACACTGAAGCTTTCTTT
TRBV19	many	.	14	TRBJ1-1	CASSIVSLNTEAFF	TGTGCCAGTAGTATAGTATCCTTGAACACTGAAGCTTTCTTT
TRBV7-8	.	.	16	TRBJ2-6	CASSEAGGGGANVLTF	TGTGCCAGCAGCGAAGCAGGGGGGGGTGGGGCCAACGTCCTGACTTTC
TRBV7-9	many	TRBD1	15	TRBJ1-3	CASKESGTAPDTIYF	TGTGCCAGCAAAGAAAGTGGGACAGCCCCTGACACCATATATTTT
TRBV24-1	.	.	12	TRBJ1-2	CATSEAIAGYTF	TGTGCCACCAGTGAGGCCATAGCGGGATACACCTTC